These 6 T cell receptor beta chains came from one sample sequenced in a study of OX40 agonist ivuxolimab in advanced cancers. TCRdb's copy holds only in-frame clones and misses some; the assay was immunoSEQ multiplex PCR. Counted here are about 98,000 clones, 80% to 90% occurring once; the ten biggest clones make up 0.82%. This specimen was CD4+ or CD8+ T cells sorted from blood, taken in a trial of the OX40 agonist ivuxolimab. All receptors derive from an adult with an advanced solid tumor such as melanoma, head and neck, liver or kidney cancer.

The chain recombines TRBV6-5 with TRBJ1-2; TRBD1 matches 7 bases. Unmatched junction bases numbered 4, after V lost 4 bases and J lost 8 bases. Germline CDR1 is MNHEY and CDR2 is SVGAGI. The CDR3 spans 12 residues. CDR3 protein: CASSFDRVGYTF. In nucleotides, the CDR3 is TGTGCCAGCAGTTTCGACAGGGTGGGCTACACCTTC.

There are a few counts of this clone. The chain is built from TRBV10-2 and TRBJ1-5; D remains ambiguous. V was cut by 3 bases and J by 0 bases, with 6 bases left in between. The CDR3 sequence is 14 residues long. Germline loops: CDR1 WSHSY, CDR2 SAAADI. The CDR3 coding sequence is TGCGCCAGCAGTGAACTTTATAGCAATCAGCCCCAGCATTTT. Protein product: CASSELYSNQPQHF.

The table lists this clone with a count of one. The CDR3 here is CASSHNGMSNQPQHF. CDR3 DNA: TGTGCCAGTAGTCACAACGGAATGAGCAATCAGCCCCAGCATTTT. The chain joins TRBV19 to TRBJ1-5; D not certain. The CDR3 length is 15 residues. With 5 bases removed from V and 1 base from J, the gap between germline ends came to 12 bases. Germline CDR1 reads LNHDA; CDR2 reads SQIVND (reference sequence).

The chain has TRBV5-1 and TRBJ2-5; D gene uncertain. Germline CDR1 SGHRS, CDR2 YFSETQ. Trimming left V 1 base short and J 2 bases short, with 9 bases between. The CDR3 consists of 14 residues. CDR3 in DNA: TGCGCCAGCAGCTTGATGATGTTTCAAGAGACCCAGTACTTC. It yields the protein CASSLMMFQETQYF. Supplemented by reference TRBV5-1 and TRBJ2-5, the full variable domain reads KAGVTQTPRYLIKTRGQQVTLSCSPISGHRSVSWYQQTPGQGLQFLFEYFSETQRNKGNFPGRFSGRQFSNSRSEMNVSTLELGDSALYLCASSLMMFQETQYFGPGTRLLVL.

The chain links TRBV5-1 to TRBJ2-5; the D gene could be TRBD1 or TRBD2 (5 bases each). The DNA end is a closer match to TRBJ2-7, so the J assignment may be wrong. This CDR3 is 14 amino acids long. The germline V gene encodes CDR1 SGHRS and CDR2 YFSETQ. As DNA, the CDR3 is TGCGCCAGCAGCTTGGAGCCGGGACCCTACGAGCAGTACTTC. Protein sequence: CASSLEPGPYEQYF.

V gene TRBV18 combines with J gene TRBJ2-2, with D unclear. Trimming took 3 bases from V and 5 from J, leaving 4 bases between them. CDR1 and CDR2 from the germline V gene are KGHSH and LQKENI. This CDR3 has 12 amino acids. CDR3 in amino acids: CASSPLTGELFF. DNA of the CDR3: TGTGCCAGCTCACCGTTGACCGGGGAGCTGTTTTTT. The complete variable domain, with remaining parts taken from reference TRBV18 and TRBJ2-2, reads NAGVMQNPRHLVRRRGQEARLRCSPMKGHSHVYWYRQLPEEGLKFMVYLQKENIIDESGMPKERFSAEFPKEGPSILRIQQVVRGDSAAYFCASSPLTGELFFGEGSRLTVL.